The 18 T cell receptor beta chains presented below share a single source sample, sequenced in a study of CD8 T cells in Susac syndrome. When the RNA was reverse transcribed, random hexamers were used with an input of about 0.5 to 1 ug. TCRdb reprocessed the immunoSEQ multiplex PCR reads via MiXCR and lists one record per CDR3 protein. The repertoire holds over 350,000 distinct CDR3 sequences, with 75% to 90% as singletons. Sequencing used CD8+ T cells from PBMCs. The receptors come from a human donor with multiple sclerosis.

DNA of the CDR3: TGTGCCAGCAGTGAATTAGGAGGGGGGAACACTGAAGCTTTCTTT. As protein: CASSELGGGNTEAFF. The chain joins TRBV25-1 to TRBJ1-1, with a tentative D call TRBD1 (6 bases). CDR1 and CDR2 from the germline V gene are MGHDK and SYGVNS. CDR3 size: 15 residues. The V end lost 1 base, the J end lost 1 base, and 10 bases lay between the germline ends. Looking up the rest from reference TRBV25-1 and TRBJ1-1 gives the full variable domain: EADIYQTPRYLVIGTGKKITLECSQTMGHDKMYWYQQDPGMELHLIHYSYGVNSTEKGDLSSESTVSRIRTEHFPLTLESARPSHTSQYLCASSELGGGNTEAFFGQGTRLTVV.

The rearrangement links TRBV2 to TRBJ1-1, with TRBD1 as a possible D gene (6 bases). This CDR3 spans 16 amino acids. The germline CDR1 and CDR2 sequences are SNHLY and FYNNEI. Trimming stripped 4 bases from V and 3 bases from J, with 18 bases between. This CDR3 reads CASSVMGGLMDTEAFF. CDR3 nucleotide sequence: TGTGCCAGCAGTGTTATGGGGGGGCTTATGGACACTGAAGCTTTCTTT.

The chain uses TRBV7-9 and TRBJ2-1; 7 bases fit TRBD1. Trimming removed 4 bases from V and 2 bases from J; junction bases left unmatched: 11. Per germline, CDR1 SEHNR and CDR2 FQNEAQ (reference sequence). There are 17 residues in the CDR3. The CDR3 protein is CASSSEKGQVAYNEQFF. CDR3 bases: TGTGCCAGCAGCTCTGAGAAAGGACAGGTCGCCTACAATGAGCAGTTCTTC.

J is TRBJ1-4 and V is TRBV25-1; D perhaps matches TRBD1 (5 bases). Looked up from germline, CDR1 is MGHDK and CDR2 is SYGVNS. Trimming left V 5 bases short and J 0 bases short, with 19 bases between. CDR3 length equals 18 residues. The CDR3 reads CASSKRGGRSPTNEKLFF. In DNA form, the CDR3 reads TGTGCCAGCAGTAAAAGGGGAGGCAGGTCTCCAACTAATGAAAAACTGTTTTTT. Complete variable domain (other parts from reference TRBV25-1 and TRBJ1-4): EADIYQTPRYLVIGTGKKITLECSQTMGHDKMYWYQQDPGMELHLIHYSYGVNSTEKGDLSSESTVSRIRTEHFPLTLESARPSHTSQYLCASSKRGGRSPTNEKLFFGSGTQLSVL.

This chain uses TRBV10-3 with TRBJ1-2, with D perhaps matching TRBD1 (5 bases). The germline CDR1 and CDR2 sequences are ENHRY and SYGVKD. The V and J ends lost 0 bases and 4 bases respectively, with 9 bases between them. The CDR3 totals 14 residues. CDR3 sequence reads: CAISESRDLYGYTF. The CDR3 DNA reads TGTGCCATCAGTGAGTCGCGGGACCTCTATGGCTACACCTTC.

This chain links TRBV7-9 with TRBJ2-1; TRBD2 agrees at 7 bases. This CDR3 comprises 15 residues. Per the germline V gene, CDR1 is SEHNR and CDR2 is FQNEAQ (reference sequence). The trim removed 4 bases at V and 8 bases at J, leaving 11 bases unmatched. The DNA for the CDR3 is TGTGCCAGCAGCTCGACTAGCCGGGAGATCCATGAGCAGTTCTTC. It encodes CASSSTSREIHEQFF.

This chain links TRBV6-4 with TRBJ1-2; 8 positions agree with TRBD1. V lost 0 bases, J lost 3 bases, and 6 bases stayed unmatched. The CDR3 consists of 16 residues. CDR1 and CDR2 from the germline V gene are MRHNA and SNTAGT. This CDR3 reads CASSDSTRQGYYGYTF. CDR3 sequence (DNA): TGTGCCAGCAGTGACTCGACTCGACAGGGGTACTATGGCTACACCTTC.

The rearrangement links TRBV7-9 to TRBJ2-1, with a weak D call TRBD1 (6 bases). Germline values: CDR1 SEHNR, CDR2 FQNEAQ (reference sequence). Trimming took off 3 bases at V and 4 bases at J, with 16 bases between the two ends. This CDR3 is built from 16 residues. DNA for the CDR3: TGTGCCAGCAGCTTTACTGAGGGCAGGGGTTACAATGAGCAGTTCTTC. This gives the protein CASSFTEGRGYNEQFF. The variable domain in full, completed from reference TRBV7-9 and TRBJ2-1, reads DTGVSQNPRHKITKRGQNVTFRCDPISEHNRLYWYRQTLGQGPEFLTYFQNEAQLEKSRLLSDRFSAERPKGSFSTLEIQRTEQGDSAMYLCASSFTEGRGYNEQFFGPGTRLTVL.

V usage is TRBV14 and J usage is TRBJ1-2; D is unclear. The CDR3 loop spans 14 amino acids. V was trimmed by 4 bases and J by 8 bases, leaving 17 bases between them. CDR1 is SGHDN, CDR2 FVKESK, per germline. DNA for the CDR3: TGTGCCAGCAGCCCGATGCCGGGATTGGGCGGCTACACCTTC. Its translation is CASSPMPGLGGYTF.

The CDR3 region has the DNA TGTGCCAGCAGCTTACCGCCGAGTGGTATGAACACTGAAGCTTTCTTT. Protein product: CASSLPPSGMNTEAFF. This chain uses TRBV11-2 with TRBJ1-1; no firm D call. Germline V CDR1 and CDR2: SGHAT, FQNNGV. The CDR3 covers 16 residues. Deletions cut 2 bases from V and 0 bases from J, with 13 bases between.

The gene calls are TRBV11-2 and TRBJ1-1, with TRBD1 identical over 8 bases. Unmatched junction bases numbered 4, after V lost 6 bases and J lost 1 base. Germline loops: CDR1 SGHAT, CDR2 FQNNGV. This CDR3 has 14 amino acids. The CDR3 is CASRGQASNTEAFF. The CDR3 DNA is TGTGCCAGCAGGGGACAGGCTTCGAACACTGAAGCTTTCTTT.

The rearrangement joins TRBV19 to TRBJ1-1; D is undetermined. The germline CDR1 and CDR2 sequences are LNHDA and SQIVND (reference sequence). This CDR3 is built from 15 residues. With 0 bases removed from V and 7 bases from J, the gap between germline ends came to 15 bases. The CDR3 sequence is CASSIDSGPRNEAFF. The CDR3 DNA is TGTGCCAGTAGTATAGATTCGGGCCCGAGGAATGAAGCTTTCTTT.

The rearrangement links TRBV6-5 to TRBJ2-7; 9 bases line up with TRBD1. CDR1 is MNHEY and CDR2 is SVGAGI in the germline V gene. The CDR3 runs to 13 residues. Trimming at V came to 8 bases and at J to 2 bases, leaving 4 bases not matched to a gene. CDR3 protein: CASRTGDPYEQYF. The CDR3 region has the DNA TGTGCCAGCCGGACAGGGGACCCCTACGAGCAGTACTTC.

This CDR3 reads CASSPQVRVGDIQYF. CDR3 sequence (DNA): TGTGCCAGCAGCCCTCAAGTGAGGGTTGGAGACATTCAGTACTTC. The chain recombines TRBV7-9 with TRBJ2-4; possible D gene TRBD2, 5 bases. The CDR3 totals 15 residues. With 5 bases removed from V and 8 bases from J, the gap between germline ends came to 19 bases. Germline V lookup: CDR1 SEHNR, CDR2 FQNEAQ (reference sequence). Full variable domain (rest looked up from reference TRBV7-9 and TRBJ2-4): DTGVSQNPRHKITKRGQNVTFRCDPISEHNRLYWYRQTLGQGPEFLTYFQNEAQLEKSRLLSDRFSAERPKGSFSTLEIQRTEQGDSAMYLCASSPQVRVGDIQYFGAGTRLSVL.

The V gene is TRBV7-9, the J gene TRBJ1-1; D is perhaps TRBD1 (6 bases). The germline V gene encodes CDR1 SEHNR and CDR2 FQNEAQ (reference sequence). V lost 5 bases and J lost 0, with 19 bases in between. This CDR3 has 17 residues. CDR3: CASSQTPGHTLNTEAFF. The CDR3 coding sequence is TGTGCCAGCAGCCAAACACCGGGACACACTTTGAACACTGAAGCTTTCTTT.

This clonotype has more than one count but fewer than ten. This chain uses TRBV6-1 with TRBJ2-7; D unclear. CDR1 and CDR2 (germline): MNHNS, SASEGT. The germline V and J ends were trimmed by 7 bases and 0 bases, with 13 bases remaining between them. The CDR3 is made up of 14 amino acids. The CDR3 nucleotides are TGTGCCAGCACCCCCCAGCCCCTCTCCTACGAGCAGTACTTC. Its protein is CASTPQPLSYEQYF.

The chain recombines TRBV29-1 with TRBJ2-1; D possibly uses TRBD1 or TRBD2 (6 bases each). Trimming pared 7 bases from V and 8 bases from J, leaving 24 bases between. The germline V gene has CDR1 SQVTM and CDR2 ANQGSEA. The CDR3 length is 15 residues. The CDR3: CSAEGGSTWTDEQFF. The CDR3 nucleotides are TGCAGCGCGGAGGGGGGCTCCACCTGGACAGATGAGCAGTTCTTC.

This chain joins TRBV7-9 and TRBJ2-2; the match to TRBD2 covers 13 bases. V gave up 2 bases and J gave up 5 bases; unmatched junction bases: 5. Germline V gives CDR1 SEHNR, CDR2 FQNEAQ (reference sequence). The CDR3 runs to 17 residues. This CDR3 is CASSLSLTSGRTGELFF. CDR3 in DNA: TGTGCCAGCAGCTTATCCCTGACTAGCGGGAGGACCGGGGAGCTGTTTTTT.